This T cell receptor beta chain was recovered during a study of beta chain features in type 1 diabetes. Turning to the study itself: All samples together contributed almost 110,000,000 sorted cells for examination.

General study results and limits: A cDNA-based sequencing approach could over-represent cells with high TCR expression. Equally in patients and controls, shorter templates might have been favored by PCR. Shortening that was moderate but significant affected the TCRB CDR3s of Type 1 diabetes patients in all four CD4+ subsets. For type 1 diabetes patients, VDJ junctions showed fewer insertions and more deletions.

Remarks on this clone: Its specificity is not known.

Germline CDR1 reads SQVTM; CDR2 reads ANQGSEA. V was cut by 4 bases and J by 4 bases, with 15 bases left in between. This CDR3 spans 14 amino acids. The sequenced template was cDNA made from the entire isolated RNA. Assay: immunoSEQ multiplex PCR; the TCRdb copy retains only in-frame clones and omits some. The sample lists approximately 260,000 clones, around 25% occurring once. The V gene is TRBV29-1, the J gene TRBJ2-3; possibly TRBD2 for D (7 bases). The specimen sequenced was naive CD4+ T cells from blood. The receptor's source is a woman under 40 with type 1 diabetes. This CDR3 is CSVGTTGGSDTQYF. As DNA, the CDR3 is TGCAGCGTTGGAACTACGGGGGGCTCAGATACGCAGTATTTT.